Ten or more counts support the clone carrying this T cell receptor beta chain. The entry originates in a study of read filtering for tumor transcriptome and immune sequencing. Study-wide background: Patients were 17 male and 11 to 15 female, mean age 65.9 years, range 47 to 80. DNase treatment preceded whole-transcriptome library preparation. TCR-mapped reads were about 4.05 to 10.27 million with IR-seq versus 85 to 1273 with RNA-seq.

With 8 bases removed from V and 4 bases from J, the gap between germline ends came to 20 bases. The CDR3 extends over 14 amino acids. Germline CDR1 is SQVTM and CDR2 is ANQGSEA. Molecular barcoded adaptors covering alpha/delta and beta/gamma chains were used on roughly 370 ng RNA. TCRdb reprocessed the reads via MiXCR and lists one record per CDR3 protein. The sample consists of around 140,000 distinct CDR3 sequences, roughly 13% of them appearing once. This clonotype was sampled from a donor at least 40 years old with multiple myeloma. The sequencing sample was made of a population of CD138-negative cells sorted from bone marrow. The gene calls are TRBV29-1 and TRBJ2-5, with D tentatively TRBD1 (6 bases). The chain's CDR3 is CSWVPTGRPETQYF. CDR3 DNA: TGCAGCTGGGTCCCTACAGGGCGACCAGAGACCCAGTACTTC.